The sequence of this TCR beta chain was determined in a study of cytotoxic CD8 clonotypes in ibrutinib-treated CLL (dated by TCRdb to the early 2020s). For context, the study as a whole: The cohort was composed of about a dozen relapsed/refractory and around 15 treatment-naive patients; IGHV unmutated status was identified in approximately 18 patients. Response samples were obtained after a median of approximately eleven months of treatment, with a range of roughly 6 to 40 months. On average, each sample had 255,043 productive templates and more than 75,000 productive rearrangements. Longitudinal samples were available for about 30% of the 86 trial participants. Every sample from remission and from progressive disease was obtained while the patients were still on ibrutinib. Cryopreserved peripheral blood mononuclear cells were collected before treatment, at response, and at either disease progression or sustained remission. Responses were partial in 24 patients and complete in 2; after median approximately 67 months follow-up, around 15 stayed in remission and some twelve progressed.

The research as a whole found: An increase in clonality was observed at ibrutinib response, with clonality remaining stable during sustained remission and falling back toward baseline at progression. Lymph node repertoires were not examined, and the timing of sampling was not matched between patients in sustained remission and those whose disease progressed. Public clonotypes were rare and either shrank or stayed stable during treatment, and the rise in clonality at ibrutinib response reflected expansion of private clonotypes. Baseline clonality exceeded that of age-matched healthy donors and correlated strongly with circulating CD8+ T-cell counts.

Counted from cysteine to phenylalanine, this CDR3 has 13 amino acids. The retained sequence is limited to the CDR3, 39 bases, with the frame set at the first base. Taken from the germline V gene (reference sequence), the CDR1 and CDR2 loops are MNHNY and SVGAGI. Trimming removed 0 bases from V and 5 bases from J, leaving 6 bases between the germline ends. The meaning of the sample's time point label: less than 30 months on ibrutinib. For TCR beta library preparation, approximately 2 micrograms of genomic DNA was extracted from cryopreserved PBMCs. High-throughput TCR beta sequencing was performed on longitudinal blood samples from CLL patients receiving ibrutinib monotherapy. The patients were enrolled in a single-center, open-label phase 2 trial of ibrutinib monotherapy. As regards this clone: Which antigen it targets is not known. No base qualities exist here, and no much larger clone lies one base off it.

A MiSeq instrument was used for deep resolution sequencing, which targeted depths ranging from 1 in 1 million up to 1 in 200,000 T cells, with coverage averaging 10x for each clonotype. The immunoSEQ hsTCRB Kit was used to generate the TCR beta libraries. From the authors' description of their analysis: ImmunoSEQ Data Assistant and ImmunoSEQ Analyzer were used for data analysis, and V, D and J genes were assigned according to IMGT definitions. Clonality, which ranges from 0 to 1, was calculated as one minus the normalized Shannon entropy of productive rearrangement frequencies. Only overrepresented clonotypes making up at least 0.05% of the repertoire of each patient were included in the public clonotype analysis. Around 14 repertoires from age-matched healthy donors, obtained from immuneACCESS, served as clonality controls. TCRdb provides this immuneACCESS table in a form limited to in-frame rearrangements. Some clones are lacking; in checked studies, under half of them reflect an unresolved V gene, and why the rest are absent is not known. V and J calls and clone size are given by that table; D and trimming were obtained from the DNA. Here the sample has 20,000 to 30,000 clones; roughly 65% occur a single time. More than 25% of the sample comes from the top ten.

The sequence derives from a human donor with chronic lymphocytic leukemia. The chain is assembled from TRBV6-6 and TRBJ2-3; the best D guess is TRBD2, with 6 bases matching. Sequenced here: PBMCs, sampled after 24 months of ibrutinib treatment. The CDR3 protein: CASSYSGGDTQYF. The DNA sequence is TGTGCCAGCAGTTACTCGGGGGGAGATACGCAGTATTTT.